This TCR beta chain was found in a study of OX40 agonist ivuxolimab in advanced cancers. The CDR3 extends over 15 amino acids. The V gene's germline CDR1 is LNHDA and CDR2 SQIVND (reference sequence). The V gene end was trimmed by 7 bases and the J gene end by 3 bases; junction bases not matched to a gene: 10. TCRdb keeps only in-frame clones here, not all; method: immunoSEQ multiplex PCR. The table includes some 80,000 clones, about 85% detected once. The receptor's source is an adult with an advanced solid tumor such as melanoma, head and neck, liver or kidney cancer. The sample here was CD4+ or CD8+ T cells sorted from blood, taken in a trial of the OX40 agonist ivuxolimab. The genes are TRBV19 and TRBJ1-1; 8 positions match TRBD1. In nucleotides, the CDR3 is TGTGCCAGTACCCTAGGACAGGGAGGTTACACTGAAGCTTTCTTT. Encoded protein: CASTLGQGGYTEAFF.